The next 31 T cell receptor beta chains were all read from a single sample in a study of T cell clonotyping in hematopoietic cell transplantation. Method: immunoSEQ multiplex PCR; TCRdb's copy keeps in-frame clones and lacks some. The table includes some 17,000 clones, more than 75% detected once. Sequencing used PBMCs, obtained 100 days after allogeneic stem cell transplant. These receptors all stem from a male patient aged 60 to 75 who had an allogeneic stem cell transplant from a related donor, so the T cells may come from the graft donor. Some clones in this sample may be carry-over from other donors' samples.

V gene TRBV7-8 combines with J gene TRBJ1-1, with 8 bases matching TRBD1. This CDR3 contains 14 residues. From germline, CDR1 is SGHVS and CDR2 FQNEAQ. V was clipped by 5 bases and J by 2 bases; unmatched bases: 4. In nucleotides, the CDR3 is TGTGCCAGCAGCGTCACAGGGGGAAACACTGAAGCTTTCTTT. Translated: CASSVTGGNTEAFF.

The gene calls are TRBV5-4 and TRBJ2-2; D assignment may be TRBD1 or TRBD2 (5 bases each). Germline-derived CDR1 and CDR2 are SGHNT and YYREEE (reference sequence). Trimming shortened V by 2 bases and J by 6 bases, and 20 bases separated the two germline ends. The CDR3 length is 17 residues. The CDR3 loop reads CASSFGSGTPLAGELFF. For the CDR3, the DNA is TGTGCCAGCAGCTTTGGCTCCGGGACCCCATTGGCCGGGGAGCTGTTTTTT.

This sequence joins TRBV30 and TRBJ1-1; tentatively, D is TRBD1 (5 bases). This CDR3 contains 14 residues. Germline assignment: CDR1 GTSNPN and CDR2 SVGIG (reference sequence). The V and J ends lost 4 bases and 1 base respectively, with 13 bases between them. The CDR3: CAWNSGQENTEAFF. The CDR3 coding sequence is TGTGCCTGGAACTCGGGGCAGGAGAACACTGAAGCTTTCTTT. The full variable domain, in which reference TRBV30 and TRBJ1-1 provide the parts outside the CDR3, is SQTIHQWPATLVQPVGSPLSLECTVEGTSNPNLYWYRQAAGRGLQLLFYSVGIGQISSEVPQNLSASRPQDRQFILSSKKLLLSDSGFYLCAWNSGQENTEAFFGQGTRLTVV.

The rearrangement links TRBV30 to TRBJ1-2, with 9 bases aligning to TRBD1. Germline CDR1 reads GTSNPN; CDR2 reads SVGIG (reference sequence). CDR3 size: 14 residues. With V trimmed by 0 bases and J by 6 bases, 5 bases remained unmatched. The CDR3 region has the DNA TGTGCCTGGAGTGTACAAGGGACAGGGAATGGCTACACCTTC. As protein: CAWSVQGTGNGYTF.

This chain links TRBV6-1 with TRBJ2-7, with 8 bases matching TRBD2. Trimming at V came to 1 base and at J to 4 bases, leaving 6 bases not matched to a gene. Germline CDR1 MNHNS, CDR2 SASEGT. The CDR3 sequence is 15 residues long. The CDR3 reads CASSEETAGGYEQYF. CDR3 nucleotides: TGTGCCAGCAGTGAAGAGACCGCGGGGGGTTACGAGCAGTACTTC.

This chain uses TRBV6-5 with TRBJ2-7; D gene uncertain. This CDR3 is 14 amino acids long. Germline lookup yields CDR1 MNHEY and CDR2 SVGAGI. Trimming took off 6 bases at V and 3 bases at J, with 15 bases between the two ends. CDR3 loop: CASRISQAYYEQYF. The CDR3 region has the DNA TGTGCCAGCAGGATCAGCCAGGCCTACTACGAGCAGTACTTC.

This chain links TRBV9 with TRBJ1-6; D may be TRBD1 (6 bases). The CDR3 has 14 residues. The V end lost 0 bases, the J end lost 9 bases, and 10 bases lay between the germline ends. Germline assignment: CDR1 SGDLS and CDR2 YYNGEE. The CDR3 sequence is CASSVARGGSPLHF. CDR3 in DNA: TGTGCCAGCAGCGTAGCCAGGGGTGGTTCACCCCTCCACTTT.

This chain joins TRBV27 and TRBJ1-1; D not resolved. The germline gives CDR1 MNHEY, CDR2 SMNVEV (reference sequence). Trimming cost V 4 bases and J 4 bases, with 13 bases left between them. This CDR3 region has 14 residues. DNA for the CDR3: TGTGCCAGCAGTTACTCTGCGACTAGCACTGAAGCTTTCTTT. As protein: CASSYSATSTEAFF.

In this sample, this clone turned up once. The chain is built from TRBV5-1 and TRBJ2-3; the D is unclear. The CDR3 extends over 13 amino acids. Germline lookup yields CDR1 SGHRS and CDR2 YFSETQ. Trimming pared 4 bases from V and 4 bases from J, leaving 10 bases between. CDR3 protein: CASSPQPPDTQYF. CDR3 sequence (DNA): TGCGCCAGCAGCCCCCAGCCCCCAGATACGCAGTATTTT.

The CDR3 DNA is TGTGCCAGCAGTGAATTAAGCCGGAACGAGCAGTACTTC. This codes for CASSELSRNEQYF. This chain connects TRBV25-1 to TRBJ2-7; D gene unclear. V was cut by 1 base and J by 5 bases, with 9 bases left in between. The CDR3 runs to 13 residues. Germline V CDR1 and CDR2: MGHDK, SYGVNS.

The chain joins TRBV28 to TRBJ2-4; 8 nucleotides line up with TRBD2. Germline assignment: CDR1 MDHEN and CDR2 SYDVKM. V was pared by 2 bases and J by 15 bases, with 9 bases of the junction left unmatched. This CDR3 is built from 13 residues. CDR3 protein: CASSLVRGAYGYF. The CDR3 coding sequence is TGTGCCAGCAGTTTAGTGCGGGGGGCTTATGGGTACTTC.

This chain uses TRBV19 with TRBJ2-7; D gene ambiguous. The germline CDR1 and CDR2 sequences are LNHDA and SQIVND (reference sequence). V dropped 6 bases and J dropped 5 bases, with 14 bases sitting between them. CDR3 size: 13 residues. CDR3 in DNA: TGTGCCAGTAGACCAGACGTAGGGAACGAGCAGTACTTC. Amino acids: CASRPDVGNEQYF.

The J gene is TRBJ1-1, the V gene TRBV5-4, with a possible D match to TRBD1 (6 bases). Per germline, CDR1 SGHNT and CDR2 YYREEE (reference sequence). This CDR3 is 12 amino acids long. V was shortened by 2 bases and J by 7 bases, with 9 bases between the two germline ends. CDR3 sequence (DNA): TGTGCCAGCAGCTTAACAGGGATTGAAGCTTTCTTT. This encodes CASSLTGIEAFF.

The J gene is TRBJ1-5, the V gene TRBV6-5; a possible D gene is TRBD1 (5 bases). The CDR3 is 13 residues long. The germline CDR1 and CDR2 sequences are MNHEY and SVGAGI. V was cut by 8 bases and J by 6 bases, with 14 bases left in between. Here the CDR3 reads CASGEGDVQPQHF. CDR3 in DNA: TGTGCCAGCGGCGAAGGGGATGTTCAGCCCCAGCATTTT.

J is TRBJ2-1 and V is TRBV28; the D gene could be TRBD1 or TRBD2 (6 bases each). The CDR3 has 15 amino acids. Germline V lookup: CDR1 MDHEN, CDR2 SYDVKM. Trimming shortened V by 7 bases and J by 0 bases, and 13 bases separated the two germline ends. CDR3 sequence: CASTTPGASYNEQFF. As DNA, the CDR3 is TGTGCCAGCACAACCCCGGGGGCCTCCTACAATGAGCAGTTCTTC.

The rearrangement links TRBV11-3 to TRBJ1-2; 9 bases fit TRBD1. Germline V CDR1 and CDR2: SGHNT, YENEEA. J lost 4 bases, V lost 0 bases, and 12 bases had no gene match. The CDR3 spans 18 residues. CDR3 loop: CASSLDEGQGGISYGYTF. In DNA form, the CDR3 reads TGTGCCAGCAGCTTAGATGAGGGACAGGGAGGCATCTCCTATGGCTACACCTTC.

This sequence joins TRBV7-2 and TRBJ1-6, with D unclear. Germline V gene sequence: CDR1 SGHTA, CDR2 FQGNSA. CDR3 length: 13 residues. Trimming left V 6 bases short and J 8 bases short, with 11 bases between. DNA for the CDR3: TGTGCCAGCAGATCAGACGGGTATTCACCCCTCCACTTT. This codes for CASRSDGYSPLHF.

The DNA of the CDR3 is TGTGCCAGCAGCTTTCAGGACGACTATGGCTACACCTTC. It translates to CASSFQDDYGYTF. The rearrangement uses TRBV5-8 and TRBJ1-2; D gene uncertain. Germline CDR1 reads SGHTS; CDR2 reads YDEGEE. The ends were cut back, 2 bases at V and 3 bases at J, with 8 bases in the middle. The CDR3 consists of 13 residues. Using reference TRBV5-8 and TRBJ1-2 for the parts outside the CDR3, the full variable domain is EAGVTQSPTHLIKTRGQQATLRCSPISGHTSVYWYQQALGLGLQFLLWYDEGEERNRGNFPPRFSGRQFPNYSSELNVNALELEDSALYLCASSFQDDYGYTFGSGTRLTVV.

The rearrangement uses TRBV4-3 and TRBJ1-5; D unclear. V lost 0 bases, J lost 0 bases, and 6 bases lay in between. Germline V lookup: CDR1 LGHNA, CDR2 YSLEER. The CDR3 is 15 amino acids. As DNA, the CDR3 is TGCGCCAGCAGCCAAGATTATCATAGCAATCAGCCCCAGCATTTT. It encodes CASSQDYHSNQPQHF.

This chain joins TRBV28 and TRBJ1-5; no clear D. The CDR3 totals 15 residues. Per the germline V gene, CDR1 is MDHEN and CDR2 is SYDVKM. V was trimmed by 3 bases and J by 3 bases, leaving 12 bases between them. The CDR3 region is CASSFHSGDNQPQHF. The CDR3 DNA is TGTGCCAGCAGTTTCCACAGCGGGGACAATCAGCCCCAGCATTTT. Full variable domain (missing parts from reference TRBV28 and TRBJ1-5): DVKVTQSSRYLVKRTGEKVFLECVQDMDHENMFWYRQDPGLGLRLIYFSYDVKMKEKGDIPEGYSVSREKKERFSLILESASTNQTSMYLCASSFHSGDNQPQHFGDGTRLSIL.

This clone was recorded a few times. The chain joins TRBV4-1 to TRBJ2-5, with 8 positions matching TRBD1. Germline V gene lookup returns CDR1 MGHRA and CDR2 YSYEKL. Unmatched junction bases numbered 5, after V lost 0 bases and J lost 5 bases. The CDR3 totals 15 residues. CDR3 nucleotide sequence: TGCGCCAGCAGCCAAGATGGGGACAGGTTTGAGACCCAGTACTTC. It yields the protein CASSQDGDRFETQYF.

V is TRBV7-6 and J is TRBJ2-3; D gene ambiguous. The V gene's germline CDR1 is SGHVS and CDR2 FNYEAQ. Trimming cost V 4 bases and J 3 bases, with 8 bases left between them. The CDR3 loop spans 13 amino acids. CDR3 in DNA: TGTGCCAGCAGCTCCATGGAAACAGATACGCAGTATTTT. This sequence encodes CASSSMETDTQYF.

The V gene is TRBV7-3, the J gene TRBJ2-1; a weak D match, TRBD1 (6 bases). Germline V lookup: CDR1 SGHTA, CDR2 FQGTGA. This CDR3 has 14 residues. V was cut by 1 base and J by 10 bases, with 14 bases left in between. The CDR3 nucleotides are TGTGCCAGCAGCTTAAACCGACAGGCCCAGGAGCAGTTCTTC. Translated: CASSLNRQAQEQFF.

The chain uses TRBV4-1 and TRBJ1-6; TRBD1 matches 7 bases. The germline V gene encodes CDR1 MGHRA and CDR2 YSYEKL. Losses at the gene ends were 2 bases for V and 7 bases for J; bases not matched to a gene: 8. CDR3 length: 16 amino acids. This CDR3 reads CASSQPTGQANSPLHF. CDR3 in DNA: TGCGCCAGCAGCCAACCCACCGGACAGGCAAATTCACCCCTCCACTTT.

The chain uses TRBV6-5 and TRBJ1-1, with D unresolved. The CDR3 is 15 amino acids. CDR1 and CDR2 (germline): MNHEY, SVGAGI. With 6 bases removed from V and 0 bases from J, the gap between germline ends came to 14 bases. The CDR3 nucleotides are TGTGCCAGCAGCAAAGGCTGGGTCATGAACACTGAAGCTTTCTTT. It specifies CASSKGWVMNTEAFF.

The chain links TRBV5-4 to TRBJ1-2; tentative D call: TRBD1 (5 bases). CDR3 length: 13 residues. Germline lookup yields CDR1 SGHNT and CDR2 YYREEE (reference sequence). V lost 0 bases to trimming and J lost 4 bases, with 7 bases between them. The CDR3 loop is CASSLGQIYGYTF. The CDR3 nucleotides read TGTGCCAGCAGCTTGGGACAGATCTATGGCTACACCTTC.

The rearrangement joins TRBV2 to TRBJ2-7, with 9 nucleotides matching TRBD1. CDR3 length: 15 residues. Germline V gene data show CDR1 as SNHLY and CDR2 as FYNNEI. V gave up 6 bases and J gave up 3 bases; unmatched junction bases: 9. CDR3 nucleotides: TGTGCCAGCAGGCGCCCGGGACAGGGTAACTACGAGCAGTACTTC. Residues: CASRRPGQGNYEQYF.

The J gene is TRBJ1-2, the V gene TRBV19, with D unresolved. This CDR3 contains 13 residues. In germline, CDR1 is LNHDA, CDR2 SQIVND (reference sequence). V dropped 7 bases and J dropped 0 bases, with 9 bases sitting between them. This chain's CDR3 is CASTPGTNYGYTF. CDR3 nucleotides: TGTGCCAGTACCCCGGGCACTAACTATGGCTACACCTTC.

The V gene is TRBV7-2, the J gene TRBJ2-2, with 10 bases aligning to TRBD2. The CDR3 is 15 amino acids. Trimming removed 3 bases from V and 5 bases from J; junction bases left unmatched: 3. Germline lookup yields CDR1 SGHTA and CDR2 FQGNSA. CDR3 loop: CASSFSGGRTGELFF. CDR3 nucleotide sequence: TGTGCCAGCAGCTTTAGCGGGGGGCGTACCGGGGAGCTGTTTTTT.

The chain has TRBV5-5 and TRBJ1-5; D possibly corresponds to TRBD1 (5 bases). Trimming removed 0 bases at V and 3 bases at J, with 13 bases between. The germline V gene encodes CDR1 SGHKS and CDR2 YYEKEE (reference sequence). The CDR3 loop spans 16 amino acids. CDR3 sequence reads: CASSLDQGWNNQPQHF. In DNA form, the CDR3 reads TGTGCCAGCAGCTTGGATCAGGGATGGAACAATCAGCCCCAGCATTTT.

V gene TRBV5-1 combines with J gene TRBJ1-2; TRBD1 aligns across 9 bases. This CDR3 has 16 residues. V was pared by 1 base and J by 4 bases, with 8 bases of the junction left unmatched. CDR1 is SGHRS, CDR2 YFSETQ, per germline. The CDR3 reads CASSLPGTGKGYGYTF. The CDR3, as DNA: TGCGCCAGCAGCTTGCCTGGGACAGGGAAAGGCTATGGCTACACCTTC.